The rows below give T cell receptor beta chains drawn from one sample of a study of blood T cell repertoires in COVID-19. Only in-frame clones appear in the TCRdb table, and some are missing; sequencing was by immunoSEQ multiplex PCR. The profile shows about 190,000 clones, around 89% of them singletons. The specimen was peripheral blood. These receptors originate from a man between 50 and 59 years old with acute or convalescent COVID-19. Both conserved end residues are part of each CDR3. A D gene is named only where the DNA matches it firmly. The size field is filled for only some rows; it gives once, few, many or a size class.

J gene,clone size,V gene,D gene,CDR3 protein,CDR3 DNA
TRBJ2-1,NA,TRBV5-1,NA,CASSTGMVNEQFF,TGCGCCAGCAGTACCGGGATGGTCAATGAGCAGTTCTTC
TRBJ1-4,NA,TRBV4-1,TRBD1,CASRHRGPNEKLFF,TGCGCCAGCAGACACAGGGGCCCTAATGAAAAACTGTTTTTT
TRBJ1-2,NA,TRBV4-3,TRBD1,CASSQDLTGDSDYGYTF,TGCGCCAGCAGCCAAGATCTGACAGGGGATTCGGACTATGGCTACACCTTC
TRBJ2-7,NA,TRBV19,NA,CASSISTGLAYEQYF,TGTGCCAGTAGTATTTCTACAGGGTTAGCCTACGAGCAGTACTTC
TRBJ2-3,NA,TRBV6-6,TRBD2,CASRSHSGDTQYF,TGTGCCAGCAGGTCGCATAGCGGGGATACGCAGTATTTT
TRBJ2-5,NA,TRBV5-1,TRBD1,CASSWIGQGQETQYF,TGCGCCAGCAGCTGGATAGGACAGGGCCAAGAGACCCAGTACTTC
TRBJ2-3,few,TRBV11-3,TRBD2,CASSFSGGATDTQYF,TGTGCCAGCAGTTTTAGCGGGGGGGCAACAGATACGCAGTATTTT
TRBJ1-2,NA,TRBV6-5,TRBD1,CASRSGGGYTF,TGTGCCAGCAGATCAGGGGGAGGCTACACCTTC
TRBJ1-2,NA,TRBV28,NA,CASQRNKGDYGYTF,TGTGCCAGCCAAAGAAATAAGGGGGACTATGGCTACACCTTC
TRBJ1-6,NA,TRBV6-5,NA,CASSSKSSYNSPLHF,TGTGCCAGCAGTAGCAAGAGCTCCTATAATTCACCCCTCCACTTT
TRBJ2-5,NA,TRBV18,NA,CASSPRLQETQYF,TGTGCCAGCTCACCACGTCTACAAGAGACCCAGTACTTC
TRBJ1-4,NA,TRBV5-3,NA,CARSFRDATNEKLFF,TGTGCCAGAAGCTTCAGGGATGCAACTAATGAAAAACTGTTTTTT
TRBJ2-5,NA,TRBV5-1,NA,CASSLRGRASQETQYF,TGCGCCAGCAGCTTGAGGGGCAGGGCCTCTCAAGAGACCCAGTACTTC
TRBJ1-2,NA,TRBV27,NA,CASSSQAYPYGYTF,TGTGCCAGCAGTTCCCAGGCTTACCCCTATGGCTACACCTTC
TRBJ1-1,NA,TRBV2,TRBD1,CASSTQTGVEAFF,TGTGCCAGCAGTACCCAAACAGGGGTGGAAGCTTTCTTT
TRBJ2-6,NA,TRBV18,NA,CASSPQTGQAGANVLTF,TGTGCCAGCTCACCACAAACAGGGCAGGCTGGGGCCAACGTCCTGACTTTC